The 7 T cell receptor beta chains reported below all come from one sample, sequenced in a study of identical twins (dated by TCRdb to 2016 to 2017). Receptor libraries were prepared by 5' RACE. Sequencing relied on an Illumina HiSeq 2000. TCRdb trimmed the raw reads at Q25, called clones with MiXCR and kept productive beta chains. One record per CDR3 amino acid sequence lists the most common genes and DNA. Counted in this sample were 570,000 or so distinct CDR3 sequences; 9.6% of them appeared once. Of the sample, 3% falls within the top ten clones. The same sample was also studied in work on yellow fever vaccine responses in identical twins.

The sequenced sample was PBMCs. Receptors were obtained from a woman younger than 30 in good health.

As concerns this clonotype: At one of its ends the junction is not consistent with the germline gene, which may arise from a read error. The chain employs TRBV20-1 and TRBJ2-1; perhaps TRBD2 as D (5 bases). CDR1 and CDR2 (germline): DFQATT, SNEGSKA (reference sequence). The CDR3 contains 16 residues. For the CDR3, the DNA is TGCTGTGCTAGAGATCATGACGCAGCGGTCCCCAATGAGCAGTTCTTC. This gives the protein CCARDHDAAVPNEQFF.

There are a few counts of this clonotype. This sequence joins TRBV20-1 and TRBJ2-3, with D maybe TRBD2 (6 bases). Trimming shortened V by 2 bases and J by 2 bases, and 17 bases separated the two germline ends. The CDR3 contains 16 residues. Germline values: CDR1 DFQATT, CDR2 SNEGSKA (reference sequence). In nucleotides, the CDR3 is TGCAGTGCTAGATTCTCTCCCGGGGGAAACACAGATACGCAGTATTTT. It codes for CSARFSPGGNTDTQYF.

CDR3 amino acids: CASRGAAGQYF. CDR3 nucleotide sequence: TGTGCCAGCAGAGGGGCGGCTGGGCAGTACTTC. The V gene is TRBV6-5, the J gene TRBJ2-7; D might be TRBD1 (5 bases). CDR3 length equals 11 residues. Germline-derived CDR1 and CDR2 are MNHEY and SVGAGI. Trimming removed 6 bases from V and 9 bases from J, with 12 bases in between.

This clonotype was counted at least ten times. This chain connects TRBV7-2 to TRBJ2-7; TRBD1 agrees at 7 bases. The junction had 9 bases not matched to a gene; V was cut back by 5 bases and J by 2 bases. Germline lookup yields CDR1 SGHTA and CDR2 FQGNSA. This CDR3 is 15 amino acids long. The CDR3, as DNA: TGTGCCAGCAGCCCCGGAAGGGACAGTCCCTACGAGCAGTACTTC. Translated, it gives CASSPGRDSPYEQYF. The full variable domain, completed using reference TRBV7-2 and TRBJ2-7, is GAGVSQSPSNKVTEKGKDVELRCDPISGHTALYWYRQSLGQGLEFLIYFQGNSAPDKSGLPSDRFSAERTGGSVSTLTIQRTQQEDSAVYLCASSPGRDSPYEQYFGPGTRLTVT.

In this sample, this clonotype turned up a few times. This chain joins TRBV29-1 and TRBJ2-7; 8 positions match TRBD1. V shed 4 bases and J 5 bases; nucleotides not matched to a gene: 7. Germline V gene sequence: CDR1 SQVTM, CDR2 ANQGSEA. This CDR3 is 13 amino acids long. This CDR3 is CSVGDRGRDEQYF. The CDR3 DNA is TGCAGCGTTGGCGACAGGGGACGCGACGAGCAGTACTTC.

In this sample, this clonotype turned up a few times. The chain links TRBV7-2 to TRBJ1-2; no definite D call. CDR1 SGHTA and CDR2 FQGNSA come from the germline V gene. CDR3 length equals 12 residues. With 5 bases removed from V and 7 bases from J, the gap between germline ends came to 11 bases. The CDR3 loop reads CASSPSRLGYTF. The CDR3 region has the DNA TGTGCCAGCAGCCCCAGTCGGCTTGGCTACACCTTC.

This clonotype was seen at least ten times. The chain uses TRBV7-9 and TRBJ1-1; D is unclear. The CDR3 contains 16 residues. Germline V gene sequence: CDR1 SEHNR, CDR2 FQNEAQ (reference sequence). Deletions cut 7 bases from V and 1 base from J, with 19 bases between. The DNA for the CDR3 is TGTGCCAGCACCTACGACACGCGAAAAGGGAACACTGAAGCTTTCTTT. The encoded protein is CASTYDTRKGNTEAFF.